A single sample gave rise to the 13 T cell receptor beta chains below, sequenced in a study of post-analysis software for immune sequencing data. Study findings and constraints: Higher frequency in patients than in controls was seen for five TRBV segments, with TRBV5-6, TRBV5-1 and TRBV20-1 among them.

What these receptors recognize is not known. Sequencing libraries made from TCR beta cDNA carried unique molecular identifiers. Via MiXCR, TCRdb re-called the PCR reads, giving one row per CDR3 protein. In the table there are over 700,000 distinct CDR3 sequences, 25% to 30% of which are singletons. The sequencing sample was made of blood. The origin of the receptors is a girl under 18 with multiple sclerosis.

This clonotype has a handful of counts. V gene TRBV7-9 combines with J gene TRBJ2-7; D not certain. Germline CDR1 and CDR2: SEHNR and FQNEAQ (reference sequence). The length of the CDR3 is 12 residues. V lost 5 bases and J lost 0, with 5 bases in between. Here the CDR3 reads CASSISSYEQYF. CDR3 nucleotides: TGTGCCAGCAGCATCAGCTCCTACGAGCAGTACTTC.

The J gene is TRBJ2-6, the V gene TRBV5-1; D gene unclear. Germline CDR1 and CDR2: SGHRS and YFSETQ. This CDR3 is built from 15 residues. Deletions cut 0 bases from V and 4 bases from J, with 8 bases between. This CDR3 is CASSLETPGANVLTF. The CDR3 coding sequence is TGCGCCAGCAGCTTGGAAACCCCGGGGGCCAACGTCCTGACTTTC. Variable domain in full (rest from reference TRBV5-1 and TRBJ2-6): KAGVTQTPRYLIKTRGQQVTLSCSPISGHRSVSWYQQTPGQGLQFLFEYFSETQRNKGNFPGRFSGRQFSNSRSEMNVSTLELGDSALYLCASSLETPGANVLTFGAGSRLTVL.

The rearrangement joins TRBV28 to TRBJ1-5, with no clear D. Germline CDR1 reads MDHEN; CDR2 reads SYDVKM. V was cut by 10 bases and J by 2 bases, with 12 bases left in between. CDR3 length: 13 amino acids. The CDR3 DNA is TGTGCCACTTCGGCCGATGGCAATCAGCCCCAGCATTTT. This gives the protein CATSADGNQPQHF.

The V gene is TRBV7-6, the J gene TRBJ1-1; TRBD1 agrees at 10 bases. Trimming took 3 bases from V and 1 from J; bases not matched to a gene: 11. The CDR3 loop spans 18 amino acids. CDR1 and CDR2 from the germline V gene are SGHVS and FNYEAQ. The CDR3 sequence is CASSFPPGQGLRNTEAFF. CDR3 sequence (DNA): TGTGCCAGCAGCTTCCCCCCGGGACAGGGGTTGAGGAACACTGAAGCTTTCTTT.

This rearrangement joins TRBV29-1 to TRBJ1-2; D might be TRBD1 (6 bases). The CDR3 runs to 11 residues. Looked up from germline, CDR1 is SQVTM and CDR2 is ANQGSEA. V dropped 6 bases and J dropped 3 bases, with 8 bases sitting between them. The CDR3 loop is CSVQGHYGYTF. The CDR3 nucleotides are TGCAGCGTACAGGGACACTATGGCTACACCTTC.

This clonotype was found a few times. The gene calls are TRBV7-9 and TRBJ1-2; 7 bases line up with TRBD1. The CDR3 covers 17 residues. Germline V gene sequence: CDR1 SEHNR, CDR2 FQNEAQ (reference sequence). The V gene end was trimmed by 6 bases and the J gene end by 7 bases; junction bases not matched to a gene: 20. CDR3 loop: CASRNNPGGGPLGGYTF. The CDR3 bases are TGTGCCAGCAGAAACAACCCAGGGGGGGGCCCCTTGGGTGGCTACACCTTC.

In this sample, this clonotype turned up a few times. V usage is TRBV11-3 and J usage is TRBJ2-1; 9 bases agree with TRBD2. The CDR3 covers 18 residues. The V and J ends lost 1 base and 7 bases, in that order; junction bases with no gene match: 14. The germline V gene encodes CDR1 SGHNT and CDR2 YENEEA. CDR3 sequence: CASSLGLVGGRASNEQFF. As DNA, the CDR3 is TGTGCCAGCAGCTTAGGCCTAGTTGGCGGGAGGGCCAGTAATGAGCAGTTCTTC.

The CDR3 loop is CASSIHRERETQYF. Here the CDR3 DNA reads TGTGCCAGCAGTATCCACAGGGAGCGAGAGACCCAGTACTTC. The chain couples TRBV12-3 or TRBV12-4 to TRBJ2-5; tentative D call: TRBD1 (6 bases). The CDR3 runs 14 residues. The V gene lost 5 bases and the J gene lost 4 bases, with 14 bases spanning the gap.

The V call is TRBV10-3, the J call TRBJ1-4; D is unresolved. V dropped 4 bases and J dropped 0 bases, with 15 bases sitting between them. This CDR3 is built from 17 residues. Germline V gene data show CDR1 as ENHRY and CDR2 as SYGVKD. The CDR3 coding sequence is TGTGCCATCAGTGGTGGATCTCCAAGCGCAACTAATGAAAAACTGTTTTTT. The encoded protein is CAISGGSPSATNEKLFF.

This clonotype appeared a few times. This chain links TRBV12-3 or TRBV12-4 with TRBJ2-1, with 8 bases that match TRBD1. Trimming at V came to 3 bases and at J to 4 bases, leaving 5 bases not matched to a gene. The CDR3 is 15 amino acids. The CDR3 DNA sequence: TGTGCCAGCAGTTTTGGTCGGGACAGGTACAATGAGCAGTTCTTC. This encodes CASSFGRDRYNEQFF.

The rearrangement uses TRBV7-2 and TRBJ2-1; 8 bases line up with TRBD2. CDR1 is SGHTA and CDR2 is FQGNSA in the germline V gene. The CDR3 is made up of 15 amino acids. V shed 5 bases, J shed 3 bases, and the junction held 6 bases outside the gene matches. In DNA, the CDR3 is TGTGCCAGCAGCCAACTAGCGGTCTTCTACAATGAGCAGTTCTTC. Encoded protein: CASSQLAVFYNEQFF.

This clonotype was recorded a few times. The J gene is TRBJ2-5, the V gene TRBV5-5, with a weak D call TRBD2 (5 bases). The CDR3 runs 15 residues. CDR1 and CDR2 from the germline V gene are SGHKS and YYEKEE (reference sequence). V shed 3 bases and J shed 9 bases, with 21 bases lying between them. The CDR3 sequence is CASSSVRQLEAAQYF. As DNA, the CDR3 is TGTGCCAGCAGCTCCGTACGGCAGCTTGAAGCGGCCCAGTACTTC.

This chain uses TRBV10-1 with TRBJ2-5; TRBD2 matches 10 bases. CDR3 length: 17 residues. Germline loops: CDR1 WNHNN, CDR2 SYGVQD (reference sequence). Trimming at V came to 3 bases and at J to 4 bases, leaving 11 bases not matched to a gene. This CDR3 is CASSDGLAEPRGETQYF. The CDR3 DNA reads as TGCGCCAGCAGTGATGGACTAGCGGAGCCCCGAGGAGAGACCCAGTACTTC.